The 27 T cell receptor beta chains below come from one sample, sequenced in a study of T cell repertoires in cytomegalovirus infection. TCRdb reanalysed the reads using MiXCR and keeps one entry per CDR3 protein. The table includes over 150,000 distinct CDR3 sequences, 17% detected once. Input material: CD8+ T cells from PBMCs. These receptors originate from a human donor in good health (CMV status not recorded). Some clones in this sample may be carry-over from other donors' samples.

This clonotype was seen only a few times. V is TRBV3-1 and J is TRBJ2-6; no clear D. Germline loops: CDR1 LGHDT, CDR2 YNNKEL (reference sequence). Trimming cost V 0 bases and J 0 bases, with 9 bases left between them. The CDR3 loop spans 17 amino acids. DNA for the CDR3: TGTGCCAGCAGCCAAGAGGCCCTAGGCTCTGGGGCCAACGTCCTGACTTTC. Its translation is CASSQEALGSGANVLTF.

This clonotype occurred a few times. The chain combines TRBV24-1 with TRBJ2-6, with D perhaps TRBD1 (5 bases). CDR1 and CDR2 from the germline V gene are KGHDR and SFDVKD. The V gene lost 5 bases and the J gene lost 2 bases, with 9 bases spanning the gap. The CDR3 is made up of 15 amino acids. CDR3 protein: CATSGTGAGANVLTF. CDR3 coding DNA: TGTGCCACCAGTGGTACAGGAGCTGGGGCCAACGTCCTGACTTTC.

Only a few counts were recorded for this clonotype. V gene TRBV28 combines with J gene TRBJ1-3, with 7 bases fitting TRBD1. Germline assignment: CDR1 MDHEN and CDR2 SYDVKM. J was trimmed by 4 bases and V by 5 bases; bases with no gene match: 8. The CDR3 totals 15 residues. CDR3 coding DNA: TGTGCCAGCAGTCTTCCCCGGACAGGAGGAAACACCATATATTTT. Protein sequence: CASSLPRTGGNTIYF.

The V call is TRBV12-3 or TRBV12-4, the J call TRBJ1-1; D is uncertain. This CDR3 has 12 residues. The V end lost 5 bases, the J end lost 7 bases, and 11 bases lay between the germline ends. The CDR3 loop reads CASSRESGEAFF. In DNA form, the CDR3 reads TGTGCCAGCAGTCGGGAAAGTGGTGAAGCTTTCTTT.

The chain carries TRBV19 and TRBJ2-1; D is perhaps TRBD1 (6 bases). The CDR3 sequence is 15 residues long. The germline V gene has CDR1 LNHDA and CDR2 SQIVND (reference sequence). Trimming cost V 10 bases and J 5 bases, with 21 bases left between them. The CDR3 DNA reads TGTGCCACCCGGTGGGGCCAGGGGCCCCACAATGAGCAGTTCTTC. It encodes CATRWGQGPHNEQFF.

This clonotype appeared a few times. This chain joins TRBV20-1 and TRBJ2-7; D possibly corresponds to TRBD1 (5 bases). Germline CDR1 and CDR2: DFQATT and SNEGSKA (reference sequence). CDR3 length: 14 residues. V dropped 4 bases and J dropped 3 bases, with 16 bases sitting between them. The CDR3 is CSATYRQRSYEQYF. CDR3 sequence (DNA): TGCAGTGCTACCTACAGGCAGAGAAGCTACGAGCAGTACTTC.

The rearrangement joins TRBV20-1 to TRBJ2-1; TRBD2 matches 13 bases. From germline, CDR1 is DFQATT and CDR2 SNEGSKA (reference sequence). With 3 bases clipped from V and 7 bases from J, the junction kept 12 bases outside the gene matches. The CDR3 contains 17 residues. CDR3 in amino acids: CSARGRTSGGRGNEQFF. For the CDR3, the DNA is TGCAGTGCTAGGGGGAGGACTAGCGGGGGCCGGGGGAATGAGCAGTTCTTC.

V is TRBV19 and J is TRBJ1-2, with D unresolved. Germline CDR1 and CDR2: LNHDA and SQIVND (reference sequence). The CDR3 covers 15 residues. V shed 5 bases and J shed 6 bases, with 19 bases lying between them. This CDR3 reads CASSPLVAVYDGYTF. As DNA, the CDR3 is TGTGCCAGTAGTCCCCTCGTGGCGGTTTACGATGGCTACACCTTC.

This clonotype was seen a few times. V gene TRBV5-5 combines with J gene TRBJ1-3; possibly TRBD1 for D (5 bases). V lost 4 bases and J lost 0, with 17 bases in between. Germline V gene lookup returns CDR1 SGHKS and CDR2 YYEKEE (reference sequence). The CDR3 has 17 residues. The CDR3 nucleotides read TGTGCCAGCAGCCTAGGGTTCGGGGGACGCTCTGGAAACACCATATATTTT. Translated, it gives CASSLGFGGRSGNTIYF.

This clonotype was counted between two and nine times. The chain recombines TRBV18 with TRBJ1-4; 8 nucleotides align to TRBD1. There are 17 residues in the CDR3. The junction had 14 bases not matched to a gene; V was cut back by 3 bases and J by 8 bases. Germline CDR1 KGHSH, CDR2 LQKENI. CDR3 protein: CASSPRRTGPLEEKLFF. CDR3 nucleotide sequence: TGTGCCAGCTCACCCCGGAGGACAGGGCCCCTAGAAGAAAAACTGTTTTTT.

This clonotype came up once. The chain is built from TRBV20-1 and TRBJ2-6; D not certain. The V end was cut by 6 bases, the J end by 0 bases, with 30 bases between. Germline assignment: CDR1 DFQATT and CDR2 SNEGSKA (reference sequence). This CDR3 contains 21 residues. The CDR3 DNA sequence: TGCAGTGCAAGGGCAGGTTGGTCAGAAAAAAATCCACCCTCTGGGGCCAACGTCCTGACTTTC. Protein product: CSARAGWSEKNPPSGANVLTF.

The chain's CDR3 is CASSQNERGGSDEQFF. In nucleotides, the CDR3 is TGTGCCAGCAGCCAGAACGAGCGGGGGGGTAGCGATGAGCAGTTCTTC. V is TRBV7-8 and J is TRBJ2-1; the match to TRBD2 covers 10 bases. CDR1 and CDR2 (germline): SGHVS, FQNEAQ. This CDR3 contains 16 residues. V was pared by 5 bases and J by 8 bases, with 12 bases of the junction left unmatched. Looking up the rest from reference TRBV7-8 and TRBJ2-1 gives the full variable domain: GAGVSQSPRYKVAKRGQDVALRCDPISGHVSLFWYQQALGQGPEFLTYFQNEAQLDKSGLPSDRFFAERPEGSVSTLKIQRTQQEDSAVYLCASSQNERGGSDEQFFGPGTRLTVL.

This clonotype was seen more than once but under ten times. The chain links TRBV6-2 or TRBV6-3 to TRBJ2-1, with 8 bases that match TRBD1. The germline V gene encodes CDR1 MNHEY and CDR2 SVGEGT. V lost 4 bases, J lost 1 base, and 3 bases stayed unmatched. CDR3 length equals 15 residues. The CDR3 DNA reads as TGTGCCAGCAGTTCTTGGACAGGGTCCTACAATGAGCAGTTCTTC. It codes for CASSSWTGSYNEQFF.

The rearrangement joins TRBV7-2 to TRBJ2-1; D remains ambiguous. Deletions cut 4 bases from V and 10 bases from J, with 14 bases between. The germline gives CDR1 SGHTA, CDR2 FQGNSA. The CDR3 loop spans 13 amino acids. Here the CDR3 reads CASSSRLTREQFF. The CDR3, as DNA: TGTGCCAGCAGCTCGCGCCTGACGCGCGAGCAGTTCTTC.

A few counts support this clonotype. This rearrangement joins TRBV10-2 to TRBJ2-7; D not certain. This CDR3 has 11 residues. Germline CDR1 reads WSHSY; CDR2 reads SAAADI. The V end lost 2 bases, the J end lost 6 bases, and 5 bases lay between the germline ends. The CDR3 here is CASSEVSEQYF. The CDR3 nucleotides are TGCGCCAGCAGTGAGGTCTCCGAGCAGTACTTC.

The J gene is TRBJ1-3, the V gene TRBV7-2, with D unclear. This CDR3 is built from 15 residues. Germline assignment: CDR1 SGHTA and CDR2 FQGNSA. V was shortened by 5 bases and J by 8 bases, with 19 bases between the two germline ends. The CDR3 reads CASSALVGIRDTIYF. CDR3 in DNA: TGTGCCAGCAGCGCCCTGGTGGGCATCCGCGACACCATATATTTT.

This clonotype was seen more than once but under ten times. The rearrangement uses TRBV10-3 and TRBJ2-1, with 8 bases aligning to TRBD1. Germline V gives CDR1 ENHRY, CDR2 SYGVKD. J lost 6 bases, V lost 8 bases, and 3 bases had no gene match. The CDR3 sequence is 12 residues long. CDR3 sequence: CAIGQGFNEQFF. The CDR3 nucleotides read TGTGCCATCGGACAGGGCTTCAATGAGCAGTTCTTC.

This clonotype turned up a few times. CDR3 in amino acids: CASTHGGELFF. The CDR3 DNA reads as TGTGCCAGCACCCATGGCGGGGAGCTGTTTTTT. The rearrangement joins TRBV7-9 to TRBJ2-2; D is unresolved. The CDR3 has 11 residues. Trimming pared 7 bases from V and 7 bases from J, leaving 7 bases between. CDR1 SEHNR and CDR2 FQNEAQ come from the germline V gene (reference sequence). Full variable domain (outside the CDR3, taken from reference TRBV7-9 and TRBJ2-2): DTGVSQNPRHKITKRGQNVTFRCDPISEHNRLYWYRQTLGQGPEFLTYFQNEAQLEKSRLLSDRFSAERPKGSFSTLEIQRTEQGDSAMYLCASTHGGELFFGEGSRLTVL.

This clonotype was counted a few times. The chain recombines TRBV7-2 with TRBJ1-6; D ambiguous. Germline loops: CDR1 SGHTA, CDR2 FQGNSA. With 1 base removed from V and 3 bases from J, the gap between germline ends came to 7 bases. The CDR3 loop spans 15 amino acids. The DNA of the CDR3 is TGTGCCAGCAGCTTAGAAACGGACTATAATTCACCCCTCCACTTT. Protein: CASSLETDYNSPLHF.

The chain recombines TRBV7-6 with TRBJ2-5; 7 bases are shared with TRBD1. Trimming at V came to 1 base and at J to 3 bases, leaving 8 bases not matched to a gene. The CDR3 length is 16 residues. The V gene's germline CDR1 is SGHVS and CDR2 FNYEAQ. The CDR3 sequence: CASSLVLAGGEETQYF. The CDR3 nucleotides read TGTGCCAGCAGCTTAGTGCTGGCAGGGGGAGAAGAGACCCAGTACTTC.

This clonotype was seen a handful of times. The genes are TRBV5-5 and TRBJ2-3, with D possibly TRBD2 on 6 matching bases. Germline-derived CDR1 and CDR2 are SGHKS and YYEKEE (reference sequence). The CDR3 is 15 residues long. Between the trimmed V and J ends, which lost 1 base and 5 bases, there was a span of 14 bases. The CDR3 DNA follows: TGTGCCAGCAGCTTGTGGGGAGGATCCGGAGATACGCAGTATTTT. It yields the protein CASSLWGGSGDTQYF.

This clonotype was seen only a few times. The chain employs TRBV6-4 and TRBJ1-2, with TRBD1 identical over 11 bases. J gave up 6 bases and V 11 bases, and 11 bases lay outside the gene matches. The CDR3 extends over 14 amino acids. Germline V lookup: CDR1 MRHNA, CDR2 SNTAGT. CDR3 sequence: CACWTGGSSDGYTF. CDR3 nucleotide sequence: TGTGCCTGTTGGACAGGGGGCTCTTCGGATGGCTACACCTTC.

The sample holds a few counts of this clonotype. The chain couples TRBV7-2 to TRBJ1-2; D perhaps matches TRBD1 (6 bases). The CDR3 loop spans 13 amino acids. The V gene lost 5 bases and the J gene lost 8 bases, with 15 bases spanning the gap. Germline V lookup: CDR1 SGHTA, CDR2 FQGNSA. CDR3 sequence: CASSLGQKWGYTF. As DNA, the CDR3 is TGTGCCAGCAGCCTCGGACAGAAGTGGGGCTACACCTTC.

The genes are TRBV20-1 and TRBJ2-2, with D tentatively TRBD1 or TRBD2 (6 bases each). Trimming stripped 4 bases from V and 4 bases from J, with 16 bases between. Germline V gives CDR1 DFQATT, CDR2 SNEGSKA (reference sequence). The CDR3 is made up of 15 amino acids. DNA for the CDR3: TGCAGTGCTACCCCCCGGGGGCGTAGCACCGGGGAGCTGTTTTTT. This codes for CSATPRGRSTGELFF.

This clonotype showed up just a few times. The chain links TRBV12-3 or TRBV12-4 to TRBJ2-7; 9 positions match TRBD1. CDR3 length equals 12 residues. The trim removed 5 bases at V and 6 bases at J, leaving 2 bases unmatched. CDR3 DNA sequence: TGTGCCAGCAGTGGACAGGGGTTCGAGCAGTACTTC. This gives the protein CASSGQGFEQYF.

This clonotype was found a few times. The chain is built from TRBV7-2 and TRBJ2-1; 10 positions agree with TRBD1. The germline gives CDR1 SGHTA, CDR2 FQGNSA. With 1 base clipped from V and 8 bases from J, the junction kept 8 bases outside the gene matches. The CDR3 consists of 16 residues. The CDR3 spells CASSLEMGQGKHEQFF. For the CDR3, the DNA is TGTGCCAGCAGCTTAGAAATGGGACAGGGGAAGCATGAGCAGTTCTTC.

This clonotype was detected a few times. The chain has TRBV12-3 or TRBV12-4 and TRBJ1-6; 7 nucleotides align to TRBD1. This CDR3 has 14 amino acids. After removal of 6 bases from V and 4 bases from J, the junction contained 3 bases not matched to a gene. The CDR3 spells CASSLTGYNSPLHF. The CDR3 nucleotides are TGTGCCAGCAGCCTGACAGGGTATAATTCACCCCTCCACTTT.